This T cell receptor (beta chain) was found in a study of T cells in Graves' hyperthyroidism and ophthalmopathy. Amplification yielded TCR beta CDR3 regions, with RNA transcripts as the source. Researchers ran a first-round RT-PCR on the TCR CDR3 using the HTBI primer set. TCRdb reanalysed the multiplex PCR reads using MiXCR and keeps one entry per CDR3 protein. This table has hundreds of thousands of distinct CDR3 sequences, around 38% appearing once. For Graves' hyperthyroidism to be stable, ophthalmopathy could not progress within 18 months. Uncontrolled infection, other autoimmune disease, pregnancy or lactation disqualified patients from enrolment. The CDR3 length is 15 residues. V lost 5 bases, J lost 6 bases, and 16 bases lay in between. The germline CDR1 and CDR2 sequences are KGHDR and SFDVKD. This clonotype showed up many times.

This chain uses TRBV24-1 with TRBJ1-5, with a weak D call TRBD1 (5 bases). This sequence was found in a man aged 18 to 29 with Graves' hyperthyroidism. The material sequenced was blood. The DNA for the CDR3 is TGTGCCACCAGTGGCCTTGTGGGGCAGGGTCAGCCCCAGCATTTT. It encodes CATSGLVGQGQPQHF.